The TCR beta chain under discussion was sequenced for a study of OX40 agonist ivuxolimab in advanced cancers. In germline, CDR1 is KGHSH, CDR2 LQKENI. The CDR3 totals 14 residues. J gave up 7 bases and V 5 bases, and 6 bases lay outside the gene matches. The repertoire was sequenced with immunoSEQ multiplex PCR; TCRdb's copy has only in-frame clones and lacks some. The table shows about 32,000 clones, with 81% occurring only once. This chain connects TRBV18 to TRBJ1-4; 8 bases map to TRBD1. This sequence originates from an adult with an advanced solid tumor such as melanoma, head and neck, liver or kidney cancer. The sequences come from CD4+ or CD8+ T cells sorted from blood, collected in a trial of the OX40 agonist ivuxolimab. Written as DNA, the CDR3 is TGTGCCAGCTCATCCGACAGGGGAGGTGAAAAACTGTTTTTT. Its protein product is CASSSDRGGEKLFF. Full variable domain (outside the CDR3, taken from reference TRBV18 and TRBJ1-4): NAGVMQNPRHLVRRRGQEARLRCSPMKGHSHVYWYRQLPEEGLKFMVYLQKENIIDESGMPKERFSAEFPKEGPSILRIQQVVRGDSAAYFCASSSDRGGEKLFFGSGTQLSVL.